This TCR beta chain was obtained from a study of CD8 T cells in ankylosing spondylitis. Study-level findings and limits: Made up of eight or nine highly homologous variants, a TCR beta motif appeared characteristic of ankylosing spondylitis blood.

This clonotype has a handful of counts. The antigen remains unidentified. TCRdb reprocessed the 5' RACE reads via MiXCR and lists one record per CDR3 protein. The profile shows fewer than 750,000 distinct CDR3 sequences, 15% to 20% of them singletons. The sample taken for sequencing was blood, either unsorted or a sorted T cell fraction (not recorded which). The clonotype was recovered from a male donor with ankylosing spondylitis.

CDR3 protein: CASSLKTGGPDTQYF. CDR3 in DNA: TGTGCCAGCAGCCTAAAAACAGGGGGCCCAGATACGCAGTATTTT. The gene calls are TRBV3-1 and TRBJ2-3; 9 bases map to TRBD1. CDR1 is LGHDT and CDR2 is YNNKEL in the germline V gene (reference sequence). This CDR3 has 15 residues. V lost 4 bases to trimming and J lost 4 bases; unmatched junction nucleotides: 6.